Given below is one TCR beta chain in context. Its antigen is still unknown. TCR sequencing used cDNA made by reverse transcription of extracted RNA. Measured with immunoSEQ multiplex PCR; TCRdb has only the in-frame clones, and not every one. The sample has roughly 100,000 clones; roughly 56% are singletons. This CDR3 contains 12 residues. CDR1 GTSNPN and CDR2 SVGIG come from the germline V gene (reference sequence). Trimming left V 1 base short and J 6 bases short, with 7 bases between. Regarding treatment: oral pan-JAK inhibitor, 5-10 mg twice daily. The data derive from a study of CD8+ T cells in alopecia areata. Overall study findings and caveats: Many expanded lesional clones persisted during tofacitinib (in both scalp and blood). In scalp samples, resident alphabeta T cells of normal skin are also sequenced.

The source is a human donor with alopecia areata. The source was CD8+ T cells sorted from blood, collected between weeks 55 and 65, from a patient treated with tofacitinib. V is TRBV30 and J is TRBJ1-5; D gene uncertain. CDR3 loop: CAWSEMFQPQHF. CDR3 DNA: TGTGCCTGGAGTGAGATGTTTCAGCCCCAGCATTTT.